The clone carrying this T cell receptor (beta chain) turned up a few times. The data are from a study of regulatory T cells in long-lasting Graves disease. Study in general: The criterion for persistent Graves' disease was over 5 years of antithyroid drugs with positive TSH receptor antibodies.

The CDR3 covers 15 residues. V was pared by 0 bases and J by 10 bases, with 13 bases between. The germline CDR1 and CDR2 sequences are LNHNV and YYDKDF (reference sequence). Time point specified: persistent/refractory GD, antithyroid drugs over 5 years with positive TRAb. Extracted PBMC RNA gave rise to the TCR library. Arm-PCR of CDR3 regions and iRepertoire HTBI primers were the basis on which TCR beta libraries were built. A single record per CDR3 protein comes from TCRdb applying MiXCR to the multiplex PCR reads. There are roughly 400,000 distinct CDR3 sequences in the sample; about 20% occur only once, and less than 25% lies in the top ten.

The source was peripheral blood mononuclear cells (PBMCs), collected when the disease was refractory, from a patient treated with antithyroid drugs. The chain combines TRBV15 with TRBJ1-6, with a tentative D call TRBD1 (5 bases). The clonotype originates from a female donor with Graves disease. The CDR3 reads CATSRDGGLDSPLHF. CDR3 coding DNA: TGTGCCACCAGCAGAGATGGGGGGTTAGACTCACCCCTCCACTTT.